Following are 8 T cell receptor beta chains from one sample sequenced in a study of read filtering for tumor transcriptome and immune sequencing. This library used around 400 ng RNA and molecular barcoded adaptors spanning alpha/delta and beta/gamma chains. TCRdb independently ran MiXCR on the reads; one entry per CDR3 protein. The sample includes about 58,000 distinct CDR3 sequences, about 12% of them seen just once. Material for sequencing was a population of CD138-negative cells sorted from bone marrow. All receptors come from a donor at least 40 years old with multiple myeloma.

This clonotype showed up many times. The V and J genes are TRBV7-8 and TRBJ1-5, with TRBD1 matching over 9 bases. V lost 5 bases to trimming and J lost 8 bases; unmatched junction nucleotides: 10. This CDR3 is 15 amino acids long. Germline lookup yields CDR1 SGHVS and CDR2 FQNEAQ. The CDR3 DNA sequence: TGTGCCAGCAGCCTTCAGGGACAGGGAATGGAGCCCCAGCATTTT. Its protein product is CASSLQGQGMEPQHF.

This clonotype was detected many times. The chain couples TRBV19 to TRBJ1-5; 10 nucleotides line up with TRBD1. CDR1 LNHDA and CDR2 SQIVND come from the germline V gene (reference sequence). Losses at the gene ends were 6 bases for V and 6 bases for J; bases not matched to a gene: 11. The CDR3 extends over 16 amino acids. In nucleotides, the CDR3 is TGTGCCAGTAGAAAACTCGGGACAGGGGATTTTCAGCCCCAGCATTTT. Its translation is CASRKLGTGDFQPQHF.

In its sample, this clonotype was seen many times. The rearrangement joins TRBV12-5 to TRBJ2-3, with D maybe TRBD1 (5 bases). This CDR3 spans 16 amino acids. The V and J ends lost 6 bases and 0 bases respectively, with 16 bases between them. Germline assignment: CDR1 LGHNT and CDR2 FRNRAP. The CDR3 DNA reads TGTGCTAGTGGGTTAGGGGCAGTGACTAGCACAGATACGCAGTATTTT. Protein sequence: CASGLGAVTSTDTQYF.

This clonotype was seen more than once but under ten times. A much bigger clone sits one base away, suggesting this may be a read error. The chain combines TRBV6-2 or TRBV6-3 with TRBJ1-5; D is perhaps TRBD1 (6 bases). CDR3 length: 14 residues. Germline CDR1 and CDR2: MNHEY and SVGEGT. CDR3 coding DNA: TGTGCCATCCGGGACATATCCGCTTATCAGCCCCAGCGTTTT. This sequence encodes CAIRDISAYQPQRF.

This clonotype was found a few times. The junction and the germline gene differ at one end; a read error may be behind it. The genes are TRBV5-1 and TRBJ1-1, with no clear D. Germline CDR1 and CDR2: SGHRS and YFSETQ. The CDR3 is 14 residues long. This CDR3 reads CASGLAGPNTEAFF. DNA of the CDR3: TGCGCCAGCGGCTTGGCCGGCCCTAACACTGAAGCTTTCTTC.

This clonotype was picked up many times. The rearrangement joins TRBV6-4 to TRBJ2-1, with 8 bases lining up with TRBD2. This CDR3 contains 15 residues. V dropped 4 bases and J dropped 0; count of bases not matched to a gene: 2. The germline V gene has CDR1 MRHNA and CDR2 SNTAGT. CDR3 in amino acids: CASSALAGSYNEQFF. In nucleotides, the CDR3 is TGTGCCAGCAGTGCCCTAGCGGGCTCCTACAATGAGCAGTTCTTC.

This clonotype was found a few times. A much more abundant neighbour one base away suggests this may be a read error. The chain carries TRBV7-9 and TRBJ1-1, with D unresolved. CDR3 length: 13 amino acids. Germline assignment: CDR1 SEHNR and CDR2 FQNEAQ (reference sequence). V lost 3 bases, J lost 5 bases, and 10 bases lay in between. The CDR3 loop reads CASSLGRKTEAFF. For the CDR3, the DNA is TGTGCCAGCAGCTTGGGCAGGAAGACTGAAGCTTTCTTT.

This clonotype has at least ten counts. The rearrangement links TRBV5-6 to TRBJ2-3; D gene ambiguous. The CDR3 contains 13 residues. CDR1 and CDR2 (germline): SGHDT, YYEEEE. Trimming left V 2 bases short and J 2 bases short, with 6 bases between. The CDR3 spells CASSFQTTDTQYF. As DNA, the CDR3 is TGTGCCAGCAGCTTCCAGACCACAGATACGCAGTATTTT. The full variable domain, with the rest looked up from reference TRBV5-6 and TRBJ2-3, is DAGVTQSPTHLIKTRGQQVTLRCSPKSGHDTVSWYQQALGQGPQFIFQYYEEEERQRGNFPDRFSGHQFPNYSSELNVNALLLGDSALYLCASSFQTTDTQYFGPGTRLTVL.